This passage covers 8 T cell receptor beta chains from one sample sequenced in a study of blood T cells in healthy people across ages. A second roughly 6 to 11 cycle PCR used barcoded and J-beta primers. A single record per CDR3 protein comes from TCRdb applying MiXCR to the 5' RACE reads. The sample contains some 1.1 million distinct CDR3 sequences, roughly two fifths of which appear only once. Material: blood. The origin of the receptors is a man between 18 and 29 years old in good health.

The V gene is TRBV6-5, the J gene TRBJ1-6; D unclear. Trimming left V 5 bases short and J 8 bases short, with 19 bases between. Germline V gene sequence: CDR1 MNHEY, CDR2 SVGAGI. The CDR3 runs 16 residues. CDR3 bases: TGTGCCAGCAGTACGCCCGGCGTCAGGCTTGATTCACCCCTCCACTTT. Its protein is CASSTPGVRLDSPLHF.

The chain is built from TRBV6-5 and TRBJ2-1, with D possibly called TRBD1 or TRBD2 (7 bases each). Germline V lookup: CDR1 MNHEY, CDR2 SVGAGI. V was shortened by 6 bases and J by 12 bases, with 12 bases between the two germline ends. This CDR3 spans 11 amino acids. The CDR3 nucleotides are TGTGCCAGCAGAGGGGGCGGGAGGCAGTTCTTC. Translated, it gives CASRGGGRQFF.

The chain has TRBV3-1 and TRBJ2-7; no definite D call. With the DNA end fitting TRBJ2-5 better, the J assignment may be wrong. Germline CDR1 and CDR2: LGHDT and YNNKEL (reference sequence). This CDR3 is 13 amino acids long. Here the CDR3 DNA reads TGTGCCAGCAGCCACCCACTGGAGGAGACCCAGTACTTC. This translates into CASSHPLEETQYF.

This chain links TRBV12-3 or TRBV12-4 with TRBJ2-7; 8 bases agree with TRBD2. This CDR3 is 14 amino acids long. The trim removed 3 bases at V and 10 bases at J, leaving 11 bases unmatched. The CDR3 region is CASSLRTSWTPQYF. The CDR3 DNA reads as TGTGCCAGCAGTTTGAGGACTAGCTGGACGCCCCAGTACTTC.

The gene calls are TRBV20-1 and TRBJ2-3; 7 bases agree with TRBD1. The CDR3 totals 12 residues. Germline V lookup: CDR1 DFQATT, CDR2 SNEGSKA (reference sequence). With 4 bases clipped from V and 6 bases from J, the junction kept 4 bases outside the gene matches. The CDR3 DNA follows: TGCAGTGCTACCGACAGGGATGATACGCAGTATTTT. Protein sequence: CSATDRDDTQYF.

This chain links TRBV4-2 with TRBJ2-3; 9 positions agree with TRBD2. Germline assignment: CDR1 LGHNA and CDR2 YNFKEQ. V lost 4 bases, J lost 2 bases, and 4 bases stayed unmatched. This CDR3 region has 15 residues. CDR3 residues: CASSLRGGPTDTQYF. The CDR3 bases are TGTGCCAGCAGCCTGCGGGGGGGCCCCACAGATACGCAGTATTTT.

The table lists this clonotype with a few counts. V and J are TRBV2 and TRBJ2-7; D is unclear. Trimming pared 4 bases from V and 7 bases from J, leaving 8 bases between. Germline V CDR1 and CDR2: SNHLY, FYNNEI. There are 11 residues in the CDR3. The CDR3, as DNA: TGTGCCAGCAGTGGATACAATGAGCAGTACTTC. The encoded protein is CASSGYNEQYF.

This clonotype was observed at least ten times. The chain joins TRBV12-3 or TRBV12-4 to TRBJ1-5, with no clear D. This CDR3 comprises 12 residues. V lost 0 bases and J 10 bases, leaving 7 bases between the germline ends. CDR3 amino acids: CASSLAGSPQHF. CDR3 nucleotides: TGTGCCAGCAGTTTAGCGGGATCTCCCCAGCATTTT.